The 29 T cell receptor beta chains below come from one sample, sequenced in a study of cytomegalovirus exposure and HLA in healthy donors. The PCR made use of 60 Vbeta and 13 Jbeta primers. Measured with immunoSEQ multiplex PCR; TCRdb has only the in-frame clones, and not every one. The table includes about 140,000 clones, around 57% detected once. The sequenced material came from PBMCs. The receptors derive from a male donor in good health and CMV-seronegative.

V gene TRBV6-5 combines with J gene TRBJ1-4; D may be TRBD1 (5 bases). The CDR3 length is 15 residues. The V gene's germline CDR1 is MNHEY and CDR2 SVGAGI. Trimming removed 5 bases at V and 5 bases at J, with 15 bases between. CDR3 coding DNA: TGTGCCAGCAGTGTTCAGGGTAGTCGGAATGAAAAACTGTTTTTT. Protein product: CASSVQGSRNEKLFF.

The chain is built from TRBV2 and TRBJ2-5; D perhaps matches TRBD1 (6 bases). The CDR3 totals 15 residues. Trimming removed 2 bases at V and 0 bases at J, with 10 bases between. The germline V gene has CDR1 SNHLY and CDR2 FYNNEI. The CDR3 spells CASSEQGSNQETQYF. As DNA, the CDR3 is TGTGCCAGCAGTGAACAGGGGAGTAACCAAGAGACCCAGTACTTC. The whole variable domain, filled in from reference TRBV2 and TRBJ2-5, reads EPEVTQTPSHQVTQMGQEVILRCVPISNHLYFYWYRQILGQKVEFLVSFYNNEISEKSEIFDDQFSVERPDGSNFTLKIRSTKLEDSAMYFCASSEQGSNQETQYFGPGTRLLVL.

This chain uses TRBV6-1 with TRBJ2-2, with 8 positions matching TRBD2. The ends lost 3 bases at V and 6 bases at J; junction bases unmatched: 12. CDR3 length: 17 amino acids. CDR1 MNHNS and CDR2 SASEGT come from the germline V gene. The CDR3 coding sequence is TGTGCCAGCAGTGACCCGGGGGGGCGTTCAGTGTCCGGGGAGCTGTTTTTT. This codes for CASSDPGGRSVSGELFF.

The CDR3 nucleotides read TGCGCCAGCAGTGAGCCACTTCTGTTTTACGAGCAGTACTTC. This sequence encodes CASSEPLLFYEQYF. The rearrangement links TRBV10-2 to TRBJ2-7; D gene uncertain. Trimming removed 2 bases at V and 4 bases at J, with 12 bases between. The CDR3 totals 14 residues. Per the germline V gene, CDR1 is WSHSY and CDR2 is SAAADI.

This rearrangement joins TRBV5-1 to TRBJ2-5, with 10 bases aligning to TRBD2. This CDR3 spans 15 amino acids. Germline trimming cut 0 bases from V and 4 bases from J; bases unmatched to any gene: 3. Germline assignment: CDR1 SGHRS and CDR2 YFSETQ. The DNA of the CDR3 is TGCGCCAGCAGCTTGGAGCGGGGGGGCCGAGAGACCCAGTACTTC. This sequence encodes CASSLERGGRETQYF.

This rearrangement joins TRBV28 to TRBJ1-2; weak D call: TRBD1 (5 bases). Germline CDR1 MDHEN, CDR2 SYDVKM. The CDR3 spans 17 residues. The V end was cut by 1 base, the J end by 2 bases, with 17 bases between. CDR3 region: CASSLSGPRGSNYGYTF. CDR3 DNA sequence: TGTGCCAGCAGTTTATCGGGCCCACGGGGGTCGAACTATGGCTACACCTTC.

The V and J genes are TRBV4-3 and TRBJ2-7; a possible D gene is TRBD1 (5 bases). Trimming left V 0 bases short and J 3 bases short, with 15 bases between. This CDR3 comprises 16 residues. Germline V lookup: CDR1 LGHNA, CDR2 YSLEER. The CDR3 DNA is TGCGCCAGCAGCCAAGATCAAGCCGGACACCTCTACGAGCAGTACTTC. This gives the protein CASSQDQAGHLYEQYF.

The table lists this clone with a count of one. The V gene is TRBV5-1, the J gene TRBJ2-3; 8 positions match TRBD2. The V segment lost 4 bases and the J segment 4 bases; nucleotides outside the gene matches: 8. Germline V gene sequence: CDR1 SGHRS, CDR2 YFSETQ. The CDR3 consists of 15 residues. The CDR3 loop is CASSPGTSMADTQYF. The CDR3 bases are TGCGCCAGCAGCCCCGGGACTAGTATGGCAGATACGCAGTATTTT. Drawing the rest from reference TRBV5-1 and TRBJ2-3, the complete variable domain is KAGVTQTPRYLIKTRGQQVTLSCSPISGHRSVSWYQQTPGQGLQFLFEYFSETQRNKGNFPGRFSGRQFSNSRSEMNVSTLELGDSALYLCASSPGTSMADTQYFGPGTRLTVL.

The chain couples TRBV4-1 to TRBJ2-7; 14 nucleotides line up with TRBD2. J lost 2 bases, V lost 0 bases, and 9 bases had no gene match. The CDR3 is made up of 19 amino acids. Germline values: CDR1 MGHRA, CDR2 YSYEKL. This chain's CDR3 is CASSQDPGLAGDGAYEQYF. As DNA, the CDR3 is TGCGCCAGCAGCCAAGACCCGGGACTAGCGGGGGATGGGGCCTACGAGCAGTACTTC.

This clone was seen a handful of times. The CDR3 DNA follows: TGTGCCAGCAGCAAGTGGGGTCGACAGGAGCCTAACTATGGCTACACCTTC. This translates into CASSKWGRQEPNYGYTF. The genes are TRBV21-1 and TRBJ1-2; TRBD1, the table's D call, lacks a check against the DNA. TRBV21-1 is labeled a pseudogene. This CDR3 spans 17 amino acids.

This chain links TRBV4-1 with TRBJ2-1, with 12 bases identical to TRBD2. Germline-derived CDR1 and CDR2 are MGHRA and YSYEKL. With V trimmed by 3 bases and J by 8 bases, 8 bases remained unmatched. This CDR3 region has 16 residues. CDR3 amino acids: CASSQASGGAAYEQFF. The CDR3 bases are TGCGCCAGCAGCCAGGCTAGCGGGGGGGCCGCGTATGAGCAGTTCTTC.

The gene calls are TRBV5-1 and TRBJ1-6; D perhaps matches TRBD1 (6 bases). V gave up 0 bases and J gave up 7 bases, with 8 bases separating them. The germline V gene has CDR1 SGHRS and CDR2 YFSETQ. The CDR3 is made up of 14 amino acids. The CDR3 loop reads CASSLGTENSPLHF. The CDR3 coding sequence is TGCGCCAGCAGCTTGGGGACAGAAAATTCACCCCTCCACTTT.

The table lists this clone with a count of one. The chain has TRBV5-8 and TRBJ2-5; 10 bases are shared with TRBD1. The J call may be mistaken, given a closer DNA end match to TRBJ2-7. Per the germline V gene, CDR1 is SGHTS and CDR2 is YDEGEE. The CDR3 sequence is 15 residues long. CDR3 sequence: CASSLRGQGTYEQYF. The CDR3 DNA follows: TGTGCCAGCAGCTTGCGGGGACAGGGGACCTACGAGCAGTACTTC.

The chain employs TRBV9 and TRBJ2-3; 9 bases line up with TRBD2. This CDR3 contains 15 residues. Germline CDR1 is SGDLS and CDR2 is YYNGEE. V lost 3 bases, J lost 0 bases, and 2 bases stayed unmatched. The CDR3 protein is CASSASGVSTDTQYF. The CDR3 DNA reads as TGTGCCAGCAGCGCTAGCGGGGTCAGCACAGATACGCAGTATTTT.

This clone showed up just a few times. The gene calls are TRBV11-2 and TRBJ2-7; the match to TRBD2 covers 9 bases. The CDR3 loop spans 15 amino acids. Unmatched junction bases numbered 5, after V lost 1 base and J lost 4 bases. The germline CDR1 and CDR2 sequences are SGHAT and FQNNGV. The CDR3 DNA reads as TGTGCCAGCAGCTTAGCCGCGGGGGGGACTTACGAGCAGTACTTC. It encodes CASSLAAGGTYEQYF.

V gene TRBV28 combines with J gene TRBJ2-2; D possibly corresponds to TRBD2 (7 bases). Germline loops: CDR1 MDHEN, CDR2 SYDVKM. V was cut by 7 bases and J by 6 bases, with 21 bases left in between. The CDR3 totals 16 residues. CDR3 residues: CASTEGGAGNAGELFF. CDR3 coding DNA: TGTGCCAGCACCGAGGGGGGGGCGGGTAACGCCGGGGAGCTGTTTTTT.

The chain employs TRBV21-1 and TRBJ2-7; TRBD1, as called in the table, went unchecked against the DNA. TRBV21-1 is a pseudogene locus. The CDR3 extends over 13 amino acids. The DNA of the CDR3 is TGTGCCAGCAGCAAAGCGCCAGGGGTCGAGCAGTACTTC. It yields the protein CASSKAPGVEQYF.

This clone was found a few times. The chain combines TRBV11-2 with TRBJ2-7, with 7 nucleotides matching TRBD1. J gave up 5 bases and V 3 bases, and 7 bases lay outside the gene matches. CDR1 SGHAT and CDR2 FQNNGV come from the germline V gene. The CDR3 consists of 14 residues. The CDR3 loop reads CASSFTGTDNEQYF. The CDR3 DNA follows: TGTGCCAGCAGCTTCACCGGGACAGACAACGAGCAGTACTTC.

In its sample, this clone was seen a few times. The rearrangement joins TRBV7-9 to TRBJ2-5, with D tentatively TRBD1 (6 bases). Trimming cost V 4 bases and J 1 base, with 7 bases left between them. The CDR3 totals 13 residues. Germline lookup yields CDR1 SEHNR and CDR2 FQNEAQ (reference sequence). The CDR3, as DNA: TGTGCCAGCAGCTCACAGGGCCAAGAGACCCAGTACTTC. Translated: CASSSQGQETQYF. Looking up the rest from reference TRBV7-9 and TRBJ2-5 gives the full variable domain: DTGVSQNPRHKITKRGQNVTFRCDPISEHNRLYWYRQTLGQGPEFLTYFQNEAQLEKSRLLSDRFSAERPKGSFSTLEIQRTEQGDSAMYLCASSSQGQETQYFGPGTRLLVL.

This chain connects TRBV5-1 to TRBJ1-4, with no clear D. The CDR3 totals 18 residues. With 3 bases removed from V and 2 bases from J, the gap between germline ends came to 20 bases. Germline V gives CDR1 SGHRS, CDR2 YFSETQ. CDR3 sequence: CASSSGLKTSLTNEKLFF. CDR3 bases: TGCGCCAGCAGCTCCGGACTGAAGACCTCCCTTACTAATGAAAAACTGTTTTTT.

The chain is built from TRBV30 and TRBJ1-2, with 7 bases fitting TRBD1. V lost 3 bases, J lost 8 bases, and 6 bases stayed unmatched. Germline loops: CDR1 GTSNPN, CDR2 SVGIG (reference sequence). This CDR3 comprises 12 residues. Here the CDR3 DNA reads TGTGCCTGGAGGCTAGGGGGCGACGGCTACACCTTC. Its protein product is CAWRLGGDGYTF.

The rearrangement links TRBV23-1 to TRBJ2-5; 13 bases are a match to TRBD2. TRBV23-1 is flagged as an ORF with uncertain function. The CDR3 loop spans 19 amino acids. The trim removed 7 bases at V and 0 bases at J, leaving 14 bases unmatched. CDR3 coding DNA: TGCGCCAGCACCAAGGGGACTAGCGGGGCGATTGGCTACCAAGAGACCCAGTACTTC. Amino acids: CASTKGTSGAIGYQETQYF.

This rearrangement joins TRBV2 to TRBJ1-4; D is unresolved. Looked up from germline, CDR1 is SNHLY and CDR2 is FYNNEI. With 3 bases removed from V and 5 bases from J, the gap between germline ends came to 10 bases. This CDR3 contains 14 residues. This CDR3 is CASSDLQLNEKLFF. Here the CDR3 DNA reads TGTGCCAGCAGTGATTTACAGCTGAATGAAAAACTGTTTTTT.

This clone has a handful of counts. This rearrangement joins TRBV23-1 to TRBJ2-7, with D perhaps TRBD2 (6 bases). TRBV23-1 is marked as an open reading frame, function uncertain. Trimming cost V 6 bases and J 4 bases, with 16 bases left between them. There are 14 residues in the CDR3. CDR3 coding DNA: TGCGCCAGCAGCTCAATGGACGGACTATACGAGCAGTACTTC. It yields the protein CASSSMDGLYEQYF.

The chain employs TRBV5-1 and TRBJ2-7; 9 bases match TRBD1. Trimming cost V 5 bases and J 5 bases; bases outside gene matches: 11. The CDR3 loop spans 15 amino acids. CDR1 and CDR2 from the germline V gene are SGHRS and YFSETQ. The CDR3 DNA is TGCGCCAGCAGACCCGGGACAGGGAACGGTCACGAGCAGTACTTC. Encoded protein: CASRPGTGNGHEQYF.

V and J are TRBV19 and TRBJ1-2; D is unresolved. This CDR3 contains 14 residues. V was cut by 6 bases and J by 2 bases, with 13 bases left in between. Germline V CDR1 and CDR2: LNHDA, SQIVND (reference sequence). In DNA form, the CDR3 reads TGTGCCAGTAGCCTCCACAGAGAAAACTATGGCTACACCTTC. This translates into CASSLHRENYGYTF.

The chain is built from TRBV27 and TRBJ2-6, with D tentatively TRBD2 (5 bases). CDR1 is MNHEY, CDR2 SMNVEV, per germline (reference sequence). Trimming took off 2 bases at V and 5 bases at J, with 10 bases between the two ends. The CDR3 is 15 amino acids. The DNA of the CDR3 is TGTGCCAGCAGTTTAGAGGGATCTTGGGCCAACGTCCTGACTTTC. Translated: CASSLEGSWANVLTF.

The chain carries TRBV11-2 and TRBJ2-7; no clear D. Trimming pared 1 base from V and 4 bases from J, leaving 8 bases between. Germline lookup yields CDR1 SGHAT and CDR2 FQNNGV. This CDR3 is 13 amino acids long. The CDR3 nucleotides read TGTGCCAGCAGCTTAGCCTACCGTTACGAGCAGTACTTC. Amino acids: CASSLAYRYEQYF.

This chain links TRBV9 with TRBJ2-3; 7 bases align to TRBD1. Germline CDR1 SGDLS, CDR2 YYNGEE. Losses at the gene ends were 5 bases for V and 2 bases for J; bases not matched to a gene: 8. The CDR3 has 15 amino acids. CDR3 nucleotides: TGTGCCAGCAGTCCTAGACAGGGAGACACAGATACGCAGTATTTT. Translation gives CASSPRQGDTDTQYF.